Listed here are 21 T cell receptor beta chains from one sample, sequenced in a study of T cells in women clearing cervical HPV infection. Sequencing was performed with immunoSEQ multiplex PCR; in TCRdb, only in-frame clones are kept and a portion is missing. This sample's clone table lists about 32,000 clones. Input material: blood buffy coat. The source is a woman between 18 and 69 years old with a cervical HPV16 infection that either progressed to CIN3+ or cleared (not recorded which).

Note on this clone: The sequence runs out 3 residues before the end of the CDR3; the remainder is reconstructed from the germline J gene. The gene calls are TRBV7-9 and TRBJ1-1; D gene ambiguous. The V end was cut by 2 bases, the J end by 1 base, with 5 bases between. Germline V CDR1 and CDR2: SEHNR, FQNEAQ (reference sequence). The CDR3 sequence is 13 residues long. The covered CDR3 bases are TGTGCCAGCAGCTTAAGACAGAACACTGAA. This codes for CASSLRQNTE. The full CDR3 reads CASSLRQNTEAFF. Combining the CDR3 with reference TRBV7-9 and TRBJ1-1 gives the whole variable domain DTGVSQNPRHKITKRGQNVTFRCDPISEHNRLYWYRQTLGQGPEFLTYFQNEAQLEKSRLLSDRFSAERPKGSFSTLEIQRTEQGDSAMYLCASSLRQNTEAFFGQGTRLTVV.

Remarks on this clone: The CDR3 goes on 3 residues after the read ends, and that part is filled in from the germline J gene. The rearrangement uses TRBV20-1 and TRBJ2-7, with TRBD1 identical over 11 bases. The CDR3 extends over 14 amino acids. With V trimmed by 5 bases and J by 6 bases, 9 bases remained unmatched. Germline CDR1 reads DFQATT; CDR2 reads SNEGSKA (reference sequence). CDR3 loop: CSAGGGQGAIEQYF. The DNA read from the CDR3 is TGCAGTGCTGGCGGCGGACAGGGGGCAATCGAG.

About this clone: The read ends 3 residues early relative to the CDR3; the germline J gene fills the gap. The V call is TRBV20-1, the J call TRBJ1-2, with TRBD1 matching 8 bases. The length of the CDR3 is 14 residues. Germline V CDR1 and CDR2: DFQATT, SNEGSKA (reference sequence). V lost 5 bases to trimming and J lost 4 bases; unmatched junction nucleotides: 9. The CDR3 DNA, read in part, is TGCAGTGCTGCCTCGACAGGGGTCGGCTATGGC. The encoded protein is CSAASTGVGYG. In full, the CDR3 is CSAASTGVGYGYTF.

Worth noting for this clone: Coverage ceases 3 residues before the CDR3 finishes, and the germline J gene fills in the end. The chain links TRBV20-1 to TRBJ2-3; 8 bases are shared with TRBD2. Trimming at V came to 1 base and at J to 2 bases, leaving 8 bases not matched to a gene. The CDR3 runs 16 residues. Germline V gene lookup returns CDR1 DFQATT and CDR2 SNEGSKA (reference sequence). CDR3 region: CSARGAPRGVTDTQYF. CDR3 DNA (partial): TGCAGTGCTAGAGGGGCCCCGCGGGGGGTCACAGATACG.

With respect to this clone: The sequenced fragment ends 3 residues before the CDR3 boundary, so the rest is inferred from the germline J gene. The rearrangement joins TRBV13 to TRBJ1-2; the match to TRBD1 covers 7 bases. Germline V gene sequence: CDR1 PRHDT, CDR2 FYEKMQ (reference sequence). CDR3 length equals 14 residues. With V trimmed by 5 bases and J by 3 bases, 6 bases remained unmatched. The part of the CDR3 DNA that was read is TGTGCCAGCAGCCTATATGGACAGGACTATGGC. Amino acid sequence: CASSLYGQDYG. The entire CDR3 reads CASSLYGQDYGYTF.

For this clone: The read terminates 3 residues ahead of where the CDR3 ends, so the germline J gene completes it. This chain links TRBV30 with TRBJ2-5; perhaps TRBD1 as D (5 bases). Germline V gives CDR1 GTSNPN, CDR2 SVGIG (reference sequence). This CDR3 spans 19 amino acids. V was cut by 2 bases and J by 0 bases, with 25 bases left in between. Partial CDR3 DNA: TGTGCCTGGAGTTGGACATCTCTCACGCGATTCTTTTACCAAGAGACC. Translated: CAWSWTSLTRFFYQET. The CDR3, in full, reads CAWSWTSLTRFFYQETQYF.

A remark on this clone: The observed sequence ends 3 residues before the CDR3 terminus, with the missing tail filled in from the germline J gene. The rearrangement uses TRBV7-8 and TRBJ2-2, with D hard to call. CDR1 and CDR2 from the germline V gene are SGHVS and FQNEAQ. This CDR3 is 12 amino acids long. Trimming left V 7 bases short and J 8 bases short, with 11 bases between. CDR3 in amino acids: CASNDPGGELFF. CDR3 DNA (partial): TGTGCCAGCAACGATCCGGGTGGGGAG. The whole variable domain, filled in from reference TRBV7-8 and TRBJ2-2, reads GAGVSQSPRYKVAKRGQDVALRCDPISGHVSLFWYQQALGQGPEFLTYFQNEAQLDKSGLPSDRFFAERPEGSVSTLKIQRTQQEDSAVYLCASNDPGGELFFGEGSRLTVL.

About this clone itself: The CDR3 end lies 3 residues beyond the end of the read and is filled in from the germline J gene. The chain uses TRBV11-2 and TRBJ2-5; D is undetermined. The CDR3 runs 14 residues. Germline V gene data show CDR1 as SGHAT and CDR2 as FQNNGV. V lost 1 base, J lost 2 bases, and 8 bases lay in between. The sequenced part of the CDR3 DNA is TGTGCCAGCAGCTTAGGAGGCCCTCAAGAGACC. This encodes CASSLGGPQET. The entire CDR3 reads CASSLGGPQETQYF.

Notes on this clone: The read ends 3 residues before the CDR3 terminus; that terminus is restored from the germline J gene. This chain joins TRBV19 and TRBJ1-5; D remains ambiguous. The CDR3 totals 13 residues. V lost 5 bases and J 3 bases, leaving 8 bases between the germline ends. CDR1 is LNHDA, CDR2 SQIVND, per germline (reference sequence). CDR3 residues: CASSPVHNQPQHF. The covered CDR3 bases are TGTGCCAGTAGTCCAGTCCACAATCAGCCC.

Points on this clone: From the germline J gene comes the end of the CDR3, since the read stops 3 residues before it. V is TRBV5-1 and J is TRBJ1-4; D might be TRBD1 (6 bases). V lost 3 bases, J lost 7 bases, and 13 bases lay in between. The CDR3 sequence is 14 residues long. From germline, CDR1 is SGHRS and CDR2 YFSETQ. The CDR3 spells CASSSGQLSEKLFF. CDR3 DNA (partial): TGCGCCAGCAGCTCTGGACAGCTATCTGAAAAA.

A remark on this clone: The read comes to an end 3 residues before the CDR3 does, leaving the germline J gene to fill in the end. This chain uses TRBV6-1 with TRBJ2-3, with TRBD2 as a possible D gene (5 bases). The CDR3 runs to 15 residues. The germline V and J ends were trimmed by 1 base and 3 bases, with 11 bases remaining between them. Germline-derived CDR1 and CDR2 are MNHNS and SASEGT. The DNA read from the CDR3 is TGTGCCAGCAGTGAAGAGGAGCGGCAAACAGATACG. Encoded protein: CASSEEERQTDT. The whole CDR3 sequence is CASSEEERQTDTQYF.

In regard to this clone: The read is 3 residues too short to cover the CDR3 end, so that end is filled in from the germline J gene. The rearrangement links TRBV5-1 to TRBJ1-1, with D possibly matching TRBD1 (6 bases). The CDR3 length is 15 residues. CDR1 is SGHRS, CDR2 YFSETQ, per germline. CDR3 loop: CASSLVGRGPDEAFF. The part of the CDR3 DNA that was read is TGCGCCAGCAGCTTGGTAGGCAGGGGACCCGACGAA.

Concerning this clone: From the germline J gene comes the end of the CDR3, since the read stops 3 residues before it. The chain carries TRBV20-1 and TRBJ2-2; D is uncertain. This CDR3 region has 11 residues. Germline V gene sequence: CDR1 DFQATT, CDR2 SNEGSKA (reference sequence). This chain's CDR3 is CSAPDSRRLFF. The CDR3 DNA, read in part, is TGCAGTGCTCCAGACTCTCGGCGG.

Considering frequency, this clone is medium-sized (0.01 to 0.1%). Read coverage stops 3 residues before the CDR3 terminus; the germline J gene supplies the remainder. V and J are TRBV19 and TRBJ2-7; possible D gene TRBD1, 5 bases. V dropped 5 bases and J dropped 3 bases, with 5 bases sitting between them. Germline assignment: CDR1 LNHDA and CDR2 SQIVND (reference sequence). This CDR3 has 11 residues. The CDR3 here is CASSGHYEQYF. The sequenced part of the CDR3 DNA is TGTGCCAGTAGTGGACACTACGAG.

A note on this clone: The read gets to within 3 residues of the CDR3 end, and the germline J gene fills in the rest. The V and J genes are TRBV12-3 or TRBV12-4 and TRBJ1-2; D is ambiguous. The CDR3 runs 13 residues. Trimming removed 7 bases from V and 4 bases from J, with 13 bases in between. Partial CDR3 DNA: TGTGCCAGCACTATTGATATGCTCTATGGC. Its translation is CASTIDMLYG. The whole CDR3 reads CASTIDMLYGYTF.

About this clone itself: The observed sequence ends 3 residues before the CDR3 terminus, with the missing tail filled in from the germline J gene. This rearrangement joins TRBV5-1 to TRBJ2-2; weak D call: TRBD1 (5 bases). Germline V gene sequence: CDR1 SGHRS, CDR2 YFSETQ. The length of the CDR3 is 13 residues. Trimming removed 3 bases at V and 4 bases at J, with 7 bases between. CDR3 residues: CASSSTVTGELFF. The sequenced part of the CDR3 DNA is TGCGCCAGCAGCTCGACAGTCACCGGGGAG.

On this clone: With the read ending 3 residues before the CDR3 end, the germline J gene is used to fill in that end. The V and J genes are TRBV20-1 and TRBJ2-1, with 14 bases aligning to TRBD2. Germline CDR1 reads DFQATT; CDR2 reads SNEGSKA (reference sequence). The CDR3 extends over 15 amino acids. V lost 8 bases, J lost 2 bases, and 5 bases stayed unmatched. The sequenced part of the CDR3 DNA is TGCAGTACCAAGACTAGCGGGGGGGCCTACAATGAG. Translated: CSTKTSGGAYNE. The entire CDR3 is CSTKTSGGAYNEQFF.

With regard to this clone: The CDR3 is cut off 3 residues early in the read; its end comes from the germline J gene. V gene TRBV7-9 combines with J gene TRBJ2-7; no firm D call. Germline-derived CDR1 and CDR2 are SEHNR and FQNEAQ (reference sequence). This CDR3 spans 14 amino acids. Trimming shortened V by 5 bases and J by 0 bases, and 11 bases separated the two germline ends. CDR3 DNA (partial): TGTGCCAGCAGCCAAGACACCACCTCCTACGAG. It encodes CASSQDTTSYE. The full CDR3 protein reads CASSQDTTSYEQYF.

As regards this clone: The read ends 3 residues shy of where the CDR3 ends; the end is completed using the germline J gene. V gene TRBV6-4 combines with J gene TRBJ2-2, with D perhaps matching TRBD2 (5 bases). There are 16 residues in the CDR3. Germline V lookup: CDR1 MRHNA, CDR2 SNTAGT. The V end was cut by 0 bases, the J end by 3 bases, with 11 bases between. This CDR3 reads CASSDSEKRDTGELFF. The covered CDR3 bases are TGTGCCAGCAGTGACTCAGAAAAGAGGGACACCGGGGAG.

Notes on this clone: The DNA ends 3 residues before the CDR3 does, and the rest of the CDR3 is filled in from the germline J gene. The gene calls are TRBV6-1 and TRBJ1-5; the D gene is possibly TRBD1 (6 bases). The CDR3 spans 17 residues. The V and J ends lost 6 bases and 0 bases respectively, with 18 bases between them. Germline values: CDR1 MNHNS, CDR2 SASEGT. The CDR3 DNA, read in part, is TGTGCCAGCAGGGAACAGGGTAGGGATTATAGCAATCAGCCC. As protein: CASREQGRDYSNQP. The complete CDR3 protein is CASREQGRDYSNQPQHF.

As regards this clone: The sequenced fragment ends 3 residues before the CDR3 boundary, so the rest is inferred from the germline J gene. The chain joins TRBV5-6 to TRBJ1-2; D gene ambiguous. This CDR3 contains 12 residues. From germline, CDR1 is SGHDT and CDR2 YYEEEE. The CDR3 reads CASSLRGAGYTF. Partial CDR3 DNA: TGTGCCAGCAGCTTACGGGGAGCAGGC.